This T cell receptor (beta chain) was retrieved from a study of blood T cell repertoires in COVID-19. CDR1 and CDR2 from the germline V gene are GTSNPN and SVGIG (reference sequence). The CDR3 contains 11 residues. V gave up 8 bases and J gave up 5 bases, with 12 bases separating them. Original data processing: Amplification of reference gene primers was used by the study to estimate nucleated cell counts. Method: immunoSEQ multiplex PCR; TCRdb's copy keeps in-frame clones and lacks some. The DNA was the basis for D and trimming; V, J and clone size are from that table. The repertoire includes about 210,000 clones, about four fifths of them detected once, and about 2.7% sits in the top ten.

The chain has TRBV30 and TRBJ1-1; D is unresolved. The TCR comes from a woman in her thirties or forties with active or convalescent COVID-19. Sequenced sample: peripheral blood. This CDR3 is CAHRRETEAFF. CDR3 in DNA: TGTGCCCACCGCCGCGAAACTGAAGCTTTCTTT.